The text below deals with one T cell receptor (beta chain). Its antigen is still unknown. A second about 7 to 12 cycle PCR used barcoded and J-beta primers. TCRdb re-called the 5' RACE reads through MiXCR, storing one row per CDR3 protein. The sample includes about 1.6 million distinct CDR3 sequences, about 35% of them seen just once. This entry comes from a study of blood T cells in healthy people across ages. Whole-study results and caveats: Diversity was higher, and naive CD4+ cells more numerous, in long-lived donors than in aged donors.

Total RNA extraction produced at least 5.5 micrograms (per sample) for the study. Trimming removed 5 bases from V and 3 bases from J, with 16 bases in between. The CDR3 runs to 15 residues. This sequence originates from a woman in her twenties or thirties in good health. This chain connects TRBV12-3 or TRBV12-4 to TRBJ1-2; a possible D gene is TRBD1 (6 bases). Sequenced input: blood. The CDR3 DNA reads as TGTGCCAGCAGTCCGAGCCCAGGGGCTCACTATGGCTACACCTTC. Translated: CASSPSPGAHYGYTF.